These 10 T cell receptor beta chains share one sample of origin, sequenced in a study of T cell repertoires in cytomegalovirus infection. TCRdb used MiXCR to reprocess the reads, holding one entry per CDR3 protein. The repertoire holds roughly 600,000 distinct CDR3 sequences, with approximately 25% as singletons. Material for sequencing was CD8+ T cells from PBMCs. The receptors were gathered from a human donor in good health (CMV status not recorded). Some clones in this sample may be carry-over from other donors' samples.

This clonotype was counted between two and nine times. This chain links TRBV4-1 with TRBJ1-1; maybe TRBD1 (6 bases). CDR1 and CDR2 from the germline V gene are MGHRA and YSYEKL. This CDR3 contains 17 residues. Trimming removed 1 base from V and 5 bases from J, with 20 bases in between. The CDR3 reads CASSQAFGGGRRTEAFF. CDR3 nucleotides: TGCGCCAGCAGCCAAGCCTTTGGAGGGGGGCGACGAACTGAAGCTTTCTTT.

The DNA of the CDR3 is TGTGCCAGCAGTTACGAGACCTCTATCGCGGACACTGAAGCTTTCTTT. Translation gives CASSYETSIADTEAFF. V is TRBV6-2 or TRBV6-3 and J is TRBJ1-1, with D unclear. Looked up from germline, CDR1 is MNHEY and CDR2 is SVGEGT. The CDR3 has 16 amino acids. V shed 2 bases and J shed 3 bases, with 16 bases lying between them.

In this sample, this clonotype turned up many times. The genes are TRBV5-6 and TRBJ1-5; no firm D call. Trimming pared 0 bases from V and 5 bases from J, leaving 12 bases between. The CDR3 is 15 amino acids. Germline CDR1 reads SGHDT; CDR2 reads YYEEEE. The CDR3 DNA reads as TGTGCCAGCAGCTTGGATCGGCAGGCCCATCAGCCCCAGCATTTT. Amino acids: CASSLDRQAHQPQHF.

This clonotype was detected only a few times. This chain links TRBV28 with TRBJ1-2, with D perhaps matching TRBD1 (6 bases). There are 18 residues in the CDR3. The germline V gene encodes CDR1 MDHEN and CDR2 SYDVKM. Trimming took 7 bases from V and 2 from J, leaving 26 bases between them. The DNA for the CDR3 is TGTGCCAGCATTAAAACAATTCGGGACATAGACGGGAACTATGGCTACACCTTC. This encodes CASIKTIRDIDGNYGYTF.

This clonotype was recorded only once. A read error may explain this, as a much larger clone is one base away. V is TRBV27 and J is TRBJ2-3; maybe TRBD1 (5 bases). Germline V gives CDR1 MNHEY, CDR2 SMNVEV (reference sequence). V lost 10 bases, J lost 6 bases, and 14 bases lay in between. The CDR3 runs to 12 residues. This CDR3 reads CANRKAPDTQYF. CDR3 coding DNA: TGTGCCAACAGGAAGGCTCCGGATACGCAGTATTTT.

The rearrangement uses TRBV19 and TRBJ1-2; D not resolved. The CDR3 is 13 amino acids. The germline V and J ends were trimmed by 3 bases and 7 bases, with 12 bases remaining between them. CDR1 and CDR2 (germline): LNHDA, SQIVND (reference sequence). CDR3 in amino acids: CASSMRDLSGYTF. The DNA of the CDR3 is TGTGCCAGTAGTATGCGGGATTTGAGTGGCTACACCTTC.

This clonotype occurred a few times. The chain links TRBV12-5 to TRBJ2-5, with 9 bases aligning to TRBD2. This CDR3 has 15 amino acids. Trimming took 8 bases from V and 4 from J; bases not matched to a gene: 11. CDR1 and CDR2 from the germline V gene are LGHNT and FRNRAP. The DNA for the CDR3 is TGTGCTAGTCTACCGGCTAGCGGGGTGGGAGAGACCCAGTACTTC. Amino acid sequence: CASLPASGVGETQYF. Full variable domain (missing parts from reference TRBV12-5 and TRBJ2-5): DARVTQTPRHKVTEMGQEVTMRCQPILGHNTVFWYRQTMMQGLELLAYFRNRAPLDDSGMPKDRFSAEMPDATLATLKIQPSEPRDSAVYFCASLPASGVGETQYFGPGTRLLVL.

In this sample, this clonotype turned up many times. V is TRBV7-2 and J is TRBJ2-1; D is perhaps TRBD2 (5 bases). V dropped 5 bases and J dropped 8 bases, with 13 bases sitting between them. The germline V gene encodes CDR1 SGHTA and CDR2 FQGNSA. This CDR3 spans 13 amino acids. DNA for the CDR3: TGTGCCAGCAGCATCCGGGGTGGAGATGAGCAGTTCTTC. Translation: CASSIRGGDEQFF.

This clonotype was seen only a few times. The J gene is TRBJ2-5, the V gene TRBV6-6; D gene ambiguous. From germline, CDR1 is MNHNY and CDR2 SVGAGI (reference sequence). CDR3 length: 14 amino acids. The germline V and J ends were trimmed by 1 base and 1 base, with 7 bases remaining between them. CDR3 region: CASSYLPAQETQYF. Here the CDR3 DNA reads TGTGCCAGCAGTTACTTGCCAGCCCAAGAGACCCAGTACTTC.

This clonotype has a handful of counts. The chain's CDR3 is CASSELDTGCEQYV. The CDR3 coding sequence is TGTGCCAGCAGTGAATTGGACACCGGGTGTGAGCAGTACGTC. V and J are TRBV25-1 and TRBJ2-7, with D possibly matching TRBD1 (5 bases). Germline loops: CDR1 MGHDK, CDR2 SYGVNS. V was cut by 1 base and J by 7 bases, with 14 bases left in between. The CDR3 contains 14 residues.